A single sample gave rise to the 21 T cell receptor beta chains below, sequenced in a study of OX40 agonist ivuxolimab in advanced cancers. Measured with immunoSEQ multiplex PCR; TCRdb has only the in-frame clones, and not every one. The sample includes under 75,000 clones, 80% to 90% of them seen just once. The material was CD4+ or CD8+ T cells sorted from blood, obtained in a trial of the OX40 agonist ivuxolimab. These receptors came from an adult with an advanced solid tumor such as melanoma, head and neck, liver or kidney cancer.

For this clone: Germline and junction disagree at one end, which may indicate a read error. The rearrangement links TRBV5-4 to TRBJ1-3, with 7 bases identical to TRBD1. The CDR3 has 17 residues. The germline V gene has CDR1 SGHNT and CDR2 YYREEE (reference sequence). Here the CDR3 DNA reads TGCGCCAGCAGCCCAAGATGGGACAGAAGCTCTGGAAACACCATATATTTT. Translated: CASSPRWDRSSGNTIYF.

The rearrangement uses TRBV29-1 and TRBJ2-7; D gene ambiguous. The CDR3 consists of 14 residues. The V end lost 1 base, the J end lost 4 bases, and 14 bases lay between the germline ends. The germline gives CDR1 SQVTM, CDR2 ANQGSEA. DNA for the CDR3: TGCAGCGTTGAAGGGAGTCGTGCCCCGTACGAGCAGTACTTC. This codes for CSVEGSRAPYEQYF.

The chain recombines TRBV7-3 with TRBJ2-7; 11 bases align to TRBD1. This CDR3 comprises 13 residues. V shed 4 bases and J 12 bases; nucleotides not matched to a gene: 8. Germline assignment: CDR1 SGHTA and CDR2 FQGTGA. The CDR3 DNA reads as TGTGCCAGCAGCTCCGGGACAGGGGGGCACCGGTACTTC. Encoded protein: CASSSGTGGHRYF.

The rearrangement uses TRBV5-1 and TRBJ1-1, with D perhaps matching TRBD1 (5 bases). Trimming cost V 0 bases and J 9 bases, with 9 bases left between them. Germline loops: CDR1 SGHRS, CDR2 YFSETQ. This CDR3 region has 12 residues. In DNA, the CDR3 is TGCGCCAGCAGCTTGGGGCCGGGGCAAGCTTTCTTT. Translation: CASSLGPGQAFF.

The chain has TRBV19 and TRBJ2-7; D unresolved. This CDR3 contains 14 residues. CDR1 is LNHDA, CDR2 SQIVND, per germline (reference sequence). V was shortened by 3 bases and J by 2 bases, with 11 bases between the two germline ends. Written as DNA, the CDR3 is TGTGCCAGTAGTATTGGGCAGGTCCCCTACGAGCAGTACTTC. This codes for CASSIGQVPYEQYF.

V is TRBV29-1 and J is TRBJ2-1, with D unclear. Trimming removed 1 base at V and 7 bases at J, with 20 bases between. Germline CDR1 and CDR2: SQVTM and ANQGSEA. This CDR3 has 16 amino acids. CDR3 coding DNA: TGCAGCGTTGAAGGGGCCCCCAGAGGCCCCCCTAATGAGCAGTTCTTC. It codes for CSVEGAPRGPPNEQFF.

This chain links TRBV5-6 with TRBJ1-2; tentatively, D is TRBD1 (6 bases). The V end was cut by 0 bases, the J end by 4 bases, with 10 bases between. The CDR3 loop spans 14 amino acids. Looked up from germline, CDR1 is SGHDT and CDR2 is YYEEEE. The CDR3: CASSLAGVGYGYTF. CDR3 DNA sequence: TGTGCCAGCAGCTTGGCAGGGGTGGGCTATGGCTACACCTTC. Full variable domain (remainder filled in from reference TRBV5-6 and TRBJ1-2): DAGVTQSPTHLIKTRGQQVTLRCSPKSGHDTVSWYQQALGQGPQFIFQYYEEEERQRGNFPDRFSGHQFPNYSSELNVNALLLGDSALYLCASSLAGVGYGYTFGSGTRLTVV.

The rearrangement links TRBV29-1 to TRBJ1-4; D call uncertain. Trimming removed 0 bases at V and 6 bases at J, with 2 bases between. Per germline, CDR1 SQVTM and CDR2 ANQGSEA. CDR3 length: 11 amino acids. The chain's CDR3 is CSVEEDEKLFF. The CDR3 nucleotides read TGCAGCGTTGAAGAGGATGAAAAACTGTTTTTT.

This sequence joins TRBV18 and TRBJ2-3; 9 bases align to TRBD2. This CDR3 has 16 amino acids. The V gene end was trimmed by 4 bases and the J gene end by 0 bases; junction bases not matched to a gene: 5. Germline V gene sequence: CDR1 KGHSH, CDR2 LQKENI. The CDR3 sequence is CASSQSGGPSTDTQYF. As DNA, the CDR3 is TGTGCCAGCTCACAGAGCGGGGGGCCCAGCACAGATACGCAGTATTTT.

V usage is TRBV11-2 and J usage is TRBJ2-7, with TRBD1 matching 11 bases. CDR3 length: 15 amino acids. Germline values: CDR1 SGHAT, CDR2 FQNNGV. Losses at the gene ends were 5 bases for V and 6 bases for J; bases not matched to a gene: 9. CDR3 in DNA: TGTGCCAGCAGCAAGGACAGGGGGCGCCAAGTCGAGCAGTACTTC. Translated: CASSKDRGRQVEQYF. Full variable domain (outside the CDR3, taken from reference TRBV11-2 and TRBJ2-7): EAGVAQSPRYKIIEKRQSVAFWCNPISGHATLYWYQQILGQGPKLLIQFQNNGVVDDSQLPKDRFSAERLKGVDSTLKIQPAKLEDSAVYLCASSKDRGRQVEQYFGPGTRLTVT.

CDR3 region: CASSLVALNTEAFF. The CDR3 DNA reads TGTGCCAGCAGTTTGGTCGCTTTGAACACTGAAGCTTTCTTT. The chain recombines TRBV28 with TRBJ1-1; no reliable D call. The CDR3 runs 14 residues. From germline, CDR1 is MDHEN and CDR2 SYDVKM. V shed 3 bases and J shed 0 bases, with 8 bases lying between them.

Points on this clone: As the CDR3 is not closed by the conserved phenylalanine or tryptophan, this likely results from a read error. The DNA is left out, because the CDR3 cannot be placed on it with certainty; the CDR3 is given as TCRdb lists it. CDR3: CASSLVVN. This sequence joins TRBV10-1 and TRBJ2-4; whether TRBD2, the table's D call, matches the DNA was not checked. Germline V gives CDR1 WNHNN, CDR2 SYGVQD (reference sequence). The CDR3 extends over 8 residues, inclusive of both ends.

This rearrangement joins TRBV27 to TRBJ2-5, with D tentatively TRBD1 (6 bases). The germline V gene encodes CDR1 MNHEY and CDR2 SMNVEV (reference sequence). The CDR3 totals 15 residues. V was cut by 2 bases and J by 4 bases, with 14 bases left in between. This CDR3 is CASSLRQGMGETQYF. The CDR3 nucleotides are TGTGCCAGCAGTTTACGGCAGGGGATGGGAGAGACCCAGTACTTC.

CDR3 DNA: TGTGCCAGCAGCTTAGAGCTAGCGAGTTGGGAGACCCAGTACTTC. Its translation: CASSLELASWETQYF. This chain links TRBV7-2 with TRBJ2-5, with D tentatively TRBD2 (6 bases). The CDR3 runs 15 residues. The ends were cut back, 1 base at V and 5 bases at J, with 14 bases in the middle. The V gene's germline CDR1 is SGHTA and CDR2 FQGNSA. The variable domain in full, with the rest retrieved from reference TRBV7-2 and TRBJ2-5, is GAGVSQSPSNKVTEKGKDVELRCDPISGHTALYWYRQSLGQGLEFLIYFQGNSAPDKSGLPSDRFSAERTGGSVSTLTIQRTQQEDSAVYLCASSLELASWETQYFGPGTRLLVL.

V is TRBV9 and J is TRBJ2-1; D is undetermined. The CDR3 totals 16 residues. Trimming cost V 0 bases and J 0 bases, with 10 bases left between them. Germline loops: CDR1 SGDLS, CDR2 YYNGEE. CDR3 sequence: CASSVDEASSYNEQFF. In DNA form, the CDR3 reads TGTGCCAGCAGCGTAGATGAGGCGAGCTCCTACAATGAGCAGTTCTTC.

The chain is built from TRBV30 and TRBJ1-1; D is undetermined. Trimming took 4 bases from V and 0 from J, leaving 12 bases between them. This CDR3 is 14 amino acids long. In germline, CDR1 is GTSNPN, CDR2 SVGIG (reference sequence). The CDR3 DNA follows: TGTGCCTGGATCTCCCGGACTATGAACACTGAAGCTTTCTTT. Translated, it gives CAWISRTMNTEAFF.

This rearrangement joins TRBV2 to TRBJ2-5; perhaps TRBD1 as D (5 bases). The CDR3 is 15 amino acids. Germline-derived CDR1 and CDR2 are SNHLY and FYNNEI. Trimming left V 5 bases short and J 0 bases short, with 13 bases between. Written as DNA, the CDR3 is TGTGCCAGCAGTCGACAGCTTATTTACCAAGAGACCCAGTACTTC. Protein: CASSRQLIYQETQYF.

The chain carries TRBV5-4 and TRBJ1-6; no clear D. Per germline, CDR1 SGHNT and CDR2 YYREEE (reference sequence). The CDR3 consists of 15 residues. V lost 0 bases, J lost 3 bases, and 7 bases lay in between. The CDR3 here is CASSLGEVYNSPLHF. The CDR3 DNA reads TGTGCCAGCAGCTTGGGGGAGGTCTATAATTCACCCCTCCACTTT.

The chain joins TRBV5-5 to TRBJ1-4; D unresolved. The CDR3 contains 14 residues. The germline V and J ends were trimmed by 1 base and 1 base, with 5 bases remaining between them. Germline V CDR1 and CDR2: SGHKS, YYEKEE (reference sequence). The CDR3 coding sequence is TGTGCCAGCAGCTTGACCTTAACTAATGAAAAACTGTTTTTT. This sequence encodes CASSLTLTNEKLFF.

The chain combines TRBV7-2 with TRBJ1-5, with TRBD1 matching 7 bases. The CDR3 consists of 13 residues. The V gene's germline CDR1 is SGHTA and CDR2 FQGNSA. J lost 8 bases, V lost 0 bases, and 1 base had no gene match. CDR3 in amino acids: CASSLAGGEPQHF. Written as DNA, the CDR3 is TGTGCCAGCAGCTTAGCAGGGGGCGAGCCCCAGCATTTT.

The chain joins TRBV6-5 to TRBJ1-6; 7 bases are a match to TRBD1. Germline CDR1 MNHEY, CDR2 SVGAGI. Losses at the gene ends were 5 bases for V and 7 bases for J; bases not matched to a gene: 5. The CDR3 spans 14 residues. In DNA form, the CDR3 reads TGTGCCAGCAGTCTTGGGACAGTCAATTCACCCCTCCACTTT. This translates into CASSLGTVNSPLHF.